One sample yielded the 29 T cell receptor beta chains listed below, sequenced in a study of vaccination effects on CD4 cells after COVID-19 (dated by TCRdb to between 2021 and 2022). The protocol used for the library was the immunoSEQ multiplex PCR assay. As stored in TCRdb, this immuneACCESS dataset retains in-frame rearrangements with V and J assigned. A fraction of the clones does not appear; measured against another copy, unresolved V genes explain less than half of the discrepancy, and the remainder lacks a known reason. Recorded for this sample are fewer than 60,000 clones; around four fifths of them occurred a single time. The ten largest clones capture 3.5% to 5.5% of the sample. These TCRs' antigens remain unknown. After approximately eleven days of culture, CD4+ T cells were isolated with the EasySep CD4+ T cell isolation kit. Each participant received two doses of an mRNA SARS-CoV-2 vaccine, either BNT162b2 or mRNA-1273.

The sample consisted of CD4+ T cells from PBMCs cultured without peptide, taken after COVID-19 vaccination. These receptors all come from a human donor who received a COVID-19 vaccine.

The chain employs TRBV20-1 and TRBJ1-1; maybe TRBD1 (5 bases). V gave up 3 bases and J gave up 4 bases, with 15 bases separating them. The CDR3 runs to 14 residues. Germline V gene data show CDR1 as DFQATT and CDR2 as SNEGSKA (reference sequence). CDR3 coding DNA: TGCAGTGCTAGTCGGCGGGGCAGGGCCACTGAAGCTTTCTTT. Translated, it gives CSASRRGRATEAFF.

This rearrangement joins TRBV10-3 to TRBJ2-3, with 16 bases that match TRBD2. The CDR3 totals 16 residues. V lost 6 bases, J lost 6 bases, and 6 bases stayed unmatched. Germline V gene lookup returns CDR1 ENHRY and CDR2 SYGVKD. The CDR3 sequence is CAIRIGTSGGADTQYF. Here the CDR3 DNA reads TGTGCCATCAGGATCGGGACTAGCGGGGGGGCTGATACGCAGTATTTT.

The chain employs TRBV30 and TRBJ1-6; unclear D gene. With 2 bases removed from V and 1 base from J, the gap between germline ends came to 15 bases. There are 17 residues in the CDR3. CDR1 is GTSNPN and CDR2 is SVGIG in the germline V gene (reference sequence). CDR3 in DNA: TGTGCCTGGAGTCGGGCCAAGAGTCGGTCCTATAATTCACCCCTCCACTTT. Protein: CAWSRAKSRSYNSPLHF.

This clone was counted ten times or more. The chain links TRBV11-2 to TRBJ1-2, with TRBD1 as a possible D gene (5 bases). This CDR3 is built from 15 residues. Trimming left V 0 bases short and J 4 bases short, with 12 bases between. Looked up from germline, CDR1 is SGHAT and CDR2 is FQNNGV. The CDR3 protein is CASSLEPSGSYGYTF. CDR3 sequence (DNA): TGTGCCAGCAGCTTAGAGCCCTCAGGGTCCTATGGCTACACCTTC. The full variable domain, its missing parts supplied by reference TRBV11-2 and TRBJ1-2, is EAGVAQSPRYKIIEKRQSVAFWCNPISGHATLYWYQQILGQGPKLLIQFQNNGVVDDSQLPKDRFSAERLKGVDSTLKIQPAKLEDSAVYLCASSLEPSGSYGYTFGSGTRLTVV.

CDR3 residues: CASSTRQSSGNTIYF. CDR3 nucleotide sequence: TGTGCCAGCAGCACCAGACAGTCCTCTGGAAACACCATATATTTT. The chain combines TRBV7-9 with TRBJ1-3; tentative D call: TRBD1 (5 bases). Per germline, CDR1 SEHNR and CDR2 FQNEAQ (reference sequence). Trimming stripped 5 bases from V and 0 bases from J, with 11 bases between. CDR3 length: 15 residues.

This clone has just one count. V is TRBV7-8 and J is TRBJ1-2; tentative D call: TRBD1 (6 bases). V was shortened by 5 bases and J by 4 bases, with 20 bases between the two germline ends. This CDR3 has 16 amino acids. CDR1 and CDR2 from the germline V gene are SGHVS and FQNEAQ. The CDR3 nucleotides read TGTGCCAGCAGCAAAATGGCCGGGACATCGGGCTATGGCTACACCTTC. This encodes CASSKMAGTSGYGYTF.

The chain joins TRBV5-1 to TRBJ2-7; 12 bases agree with TRBD2. CDR1 is SGHRS and CDR2 is YFSETQ in the germline V gene. V gave up 5 bases and J gave up 2 bases; unmatched junction bases: 5. The CDR3 totals 15 residues. The CDR3 sequence: CASSYGLAGTYEQYF. The DNA of the CDR3 is TGCGCCAGCAGTTACGGACTAGCGGGGACCTACGAGCAGTACTTC.

The genes are TRBV19 and TRBJ1-5; no clear D. Trimming took off 4 bases at V and 2 bases at J, with 15 bases between the two ends. CDR3 size: 16 residues. Germline-derived CDR1 and CDR2 are LNHDA and SQIVND (reference sequence). The CDR3 spells CASSTYPSVRNQPQHF. The CDR3 DNA reads TGTGCCAGTAGTACCTATCCCAGCGTACGCAATCAGCCCCAGCATTTT.

This rearrangement joins TRBV6-5 to TRBJ2-5, with D hard to call. Germline V gives CDR1 MNHEY, CDR2 SVGAGI. V was pared by 3 bases and J by 4 bases, with 9 bases between. This CDR3 is 13 amino acids long. CDR3 nucleotide sequence: TGTGCCAGCAGTTATCAGGTGTCAGAGACCCAGTACTTC. Translating it yields CASSYQVSETQYF.

The genes are TRBV5-5 and TRBJ1-5; 7 bases line up with TRBD1. CDR1 and CDR2 (germline): SGHKS, YYEKEE (reference sequence). The CDR3 loop spans 18 amino acids. Losses at the gene ends were 0 bases for V and 6 bases for J; bases not matched to a gene: 15. CDR3: CASSLAAGGASKAQPQHF. CDR3 sequence (DNA): TGTGCCAGCAGCTTGGCGGCAGGGGGTGCTAGTAAGGCTCAGCCCCAGCATTTT.

The genes are TRBV5-1 and TRBJ2-7, with D maybe TRBD1 (6 bases). The CDR3 has 14 amino acids. Trimming left V 3 bases short and J 4 bases short, with 14 bases between. Germline CDR1 and CDR2: SGHRS and YFSETQ. The CDR3 here is CASSWQGRLYEQYF. As DNA, the CDR3 is TGCGCCAGCAGCTGGCAGGGGCGATTGTACGAGCAGTACTTC.

This clone was recorded only once. This chain connects TRBV21-1 to TRBJ2-7; TRBD1 reflects the table's D call only, with no check against the DNA. TRBV21-1 constitutes a pseudogene. The CDR3 contains 15 residues. The CDR3 region is CASSKVDSLFYEQYF. DNA of the CDR3: TGTGCCAGCAGCAAAGTAGACAGTCTATTCTACGAGCAGTACTTC.

V and J are TRBV7-2 and TRBJ2-2, with D possibly TRBD1 on 5 matching bases. In germline, CDR1 is SGHTA, CDR2 FQGNSA. CDR3 length: 12 amino acids. The germline V and J ends were trimmed by 8 bases and 5 bases, with 9 bases remaining between them. CDR3 sequence reads: CASCRETGELFF. As DNA, the CDR3 is TGTGCCAGCTGCAGGGAAACCGGGGAGCTGTTTTTT.

A few counts support this clone. The rearrangement links TRBV30 to TRBJ1-4; D is unresolved. From germline, CDR1 is GTSNPN and CDR2 SVGIG (reference sequence). CDR3 length equals 13 residues. Between the trimmed V and J ends, which lost 2 bases and 8 bases, there was a span of 12 bases. CDR3 protein: CAWSLLPGEKLFF. CDR3 bases: TGTGCCTGGAGTCTCCTTCCCGGGGAAAAACTGTTTTTT.

The V call is TRBV5-5, the J call TRBJ1-3; D call uncertain. From germline, CDR1 is SGHKS and CDR2 YYEKEE (reference sequence). This CDR3 is built from 12 residues. Trimming took off 2 bases at V and 4 bases at J, with 4 bases between the two ends. CDR3 sequence: CASSLMGNTIYF. The CDR3 nucleotides read TGTGCCAGCAGCTTAATGGGAAACACCATATATTTT. Full variable domain (missing parts from reference TRBV5-5 and TRBJ1-3): DAGVTQSPTHLIKTRGQQVTLRCSPISGHKSVSWYQQVLGQGPQFIFQYYEKEERGRGNFPDRFSARQFPNYSSELNVNALLLGDSALYLCASSLMGNTIYFGEGSWLTVV.

This clone was recorded a few times. This rearrangement joins TRBV2 to TRBJ1-4; 11 nucleotides agree with TRBD1. The CDR3 has 14 residues. The V gene end was trimmed by 6 bases and the J gene end by 7 bases; junction bases not matched to a gene: 4. Looked up from germline, CDR1 is SNHLY and CDR2 is FYNNEI. This chain's CDR3 is CASRSGTGGEKLFF. The CDR3 coding sequence is TGTGCCAGCAGATCCGGGACAGGGGGTGAAAAACTGTTTTTT.

The chain recombines TRBV30 with TRBJ1-3; D possibly corresponds to TRBD1 (5 bases). V shed 4 bases and J shed 0 bases, with 22 bases lying between them. CDR1 GTSNPN and CDR2 SVGIG come from the germline V gene (reference sequence). The CDR3 contains 18 residues. CDR3 nucleotides: TGTGCCTGGATGGGTGGCCGATGGGGCTGGGGCTCTGGAAACACCATATATTTT. This translates into CAWMGGRWGWGSGNTIYF.

This clone occurred a few times. This rearrangement joins TRBV4-2 to TRBJ2-3, with TRBD1 matching 8 bases. CDR1 LGHNA and CDR2 YNFKEQ come from the germline V gene. The CDR3 extends over 15 amino acids. V was clipped by 3 bases and J by 5 bases; unmatched bases: 7. The CDR3 bases are TGTGCCAGCAGCCACCTAGGACAGGGAGAAGATACGCAGTATTTT. This encodes CASSHLGQGEDTQYF.

The CDR3 loop reads CASSRDSSVAKNIQYF. CDR3 nucleotides: TGTGCCAGCAGCCGAGACTCCAGTGTAGCCAAAAACATTCAGTACTTC. The chain couples TRBV4-2 to TRBJ2-4, with D unresolved. CDR1 is LGHNA, CDR2 YNFKEQ, per germline. Trimming left V 4 bases short and J 0 bases short, with 13 bases between. The CDR3 contains 16 residues.

This clone was recorded a few times. The chain links TRBV29-1 to TRBJ1-2; 7 positions agree with TRBD1. Germline V gene data show CDR1 as SQVTM and CDR2 as ANQGSEA. The J segment lost 1 base and the V segment lost 6 bases, leaving 8 bases of the junction unmatched. CDR3 size: 14 residues. The CDR3 reads CSVAPGQSNYGYTF. The CDR3 DNA reads TGCAGCGTCGCACCGGGACAGAGTAACTATGGCTACACCTTC.

The chain recombines TRBV7-2 with TRBJ2-1; unclear D gene. There are 11 residues in the CDR3. Between the trimmed V and J ends, which lost 2 bases and 10 bases, there was a span of 6 bases. CDR1 and CDR2 (germline): SGHTA, FQGNSA. The DNA for the CDR3 is TGTGCCAGCAGCTTATTTCGAGAGCAGTTCTTC. Protein sequence: CASSLFREQFF.

The V gene is TRBV2, the J gene TRBJ2-7, with TRBD2 as a possible D gene (5 bases). This CDR3 is built from 12 residues. CDR1 SNHLY and CDR2 FYNNEI come from the germline V gene. The V end was cut by 6 bases, the J end by 3 bases, with 9 bases between. The CDR3, as DNA: TGTGCCAGCAGCGACACTAGCTACGAGCAGTACTTC. As protein: CASSDTSYEQYF.

Only a few counts were recorded for this clone. The rearrangement links TRBV19 to TRBJ2-3, with 10 bases lining up with TRBD2. The CDR3 consists of 17 residues. J lost 2 bases, V lost 3 bases, and 8 bases had no gene match. The V gene's germline CDR1 is LNHDA and CDR2 SQIVND (reference sequence). For the CDR3, the DNA is TGTGCCAGTAGTATTACGCCGAGCGGGAGGGCCACAGATACGCAGTATTTT. Translation gives CASSITPSGRATDTQYF.

The V and J genes are TRBV19 and TRBJ1-6, with TRBD1 matching over 7 bases. Germline CDR1 LNHDA, CDR2 SQIVND (reference sequence). The CDR3 is 13 amino acids. V lost 8 bases to trimming and J lost 4 bases; unmatched junction nucleotides: 2. DNA for the CDR3: TGTGCCAGTGGGACAGCGTATAATTCACCCCTCCACTTT. Its protein is CASGTAYNSPLHF.

The J gene is TRBJ1-1, the V gene TRBV6-6; 8 bases fit TRBD1. Germline V gene lookup returns CDR1 MNHNY and CDR2 SVGAGI (reference sequence). V shed 5 bases, J shed 2 bases, and the junction held 7 bases outside the gene matches. The CDR3 contains 15 residues. In nucleotides, the CDR3 is TGTGCCAGCAGTCCCGACAGGGGATCAAACACTGAAGCTTTCTTT. Residues: CASSPDRGSNTEAFF.

This rearrangement joins TRBV4-1 to TRBJ1-3, with D possibly being TRBD1 (5 bases). CDR1 MGHRA and CDR2 YSYEKL come from the germline V gene. Between the trimmed V and J ends, which lost 3 bases and 0 bases, there was a span of 15 bases. The CDR3 spans 17 residues. The CDR3 region has the DNA TGCGCCAGCAGCCAGGGTTTGGGACGGGGCTCTGGAAACACCATATATTTT. Encoded protein: CASSQGLGRGSGNTIYF.

Regarding this clone: The same CDR3 is also encoded by other DNA sequences in this sample. The chain has TRBV6-5 and TRBJ2-7; D remains ambiguous. The CDR3 loop spans 11 amino acids. Between the trimmed V and J ends, which lost 0 bases and 7 bases, there was a span of 4 bases. Germline-derived CDR1 and CDR2 are MNHEY and SVGAGI. The CDR3 nucleotides are TGTGCCAGCAGTTACTCGAGGGAGCAGTACTTC. Protein sequence: CASSYSREQYF.

This sequence joins TRBV11-1 and TRBJ1-4; no firm D call. The germline gives CDR1 SGHAT, CDR2 FQDESV (reference sequence). This CDR3 has 14 residues. Trimming removed 3 bases at V and 4 bases at J, with 9 bases between. The chain's CDR3 is CASSLQQNNEKLFF. The CDR3, as DNA: TGTGCCAGCAGCTTGCAACAGAATAATGAAAAACTGTTTTTT.

The gene calls are TRBV27 and TRBJ1-5, with TRBD1 matching over 8 bases. From germline, CDR1 is MNHEY and CDR2 SMNVEV (reference sequence). This CDR3 spans 15 amino acids. V shed 5 bases and J 3 bases; nucleotides not matched to a gene: 6. The CDR3 nucleotides are TGTGCCAGCAGTAAAGGACAGGGCTACAATCAGCCCCAGCATTTT. Encoded protein: CASSKGQGYNQPQHF.